This T cell receptor beta chain derives from a study of cytomegalovirus exposure and HLA in healthy donors. Overall study findings and caveats: Researchers left out some V segments, among them TRBV6-2 and TRBV6-3, as indistinguishable.

Trimming took 6 bases from V and 4 from J, leaving 15 bases between them. The germline V gene encodes CDR1 ENHRY and CDR2 SYGVKD. This CDR3 has 14 residues. Primers for the PCR totalled 60 Vbeta and 13 Jbeta. Sequenced by immunoSEQ multiplex PCR; TCRdb stores in-frame clones only, minus some. This sample has some 140,000 clones, with about three quarters found just once. Nominally healthy donors provided the samples, though records likely missed some immune exposures. On this clone: Its antigen is still unknown.

This chain uses TRBV10-3 with TRBJ1-1; possible D gene TRBD1, 6 bases. Specimen: PBMCs. The origin of this receptor is a woman aged 40 to 50 in good health and CMV-seronegative. The CDR3 bases are TGTGCCATCAGCCGGACAGCCGAGGGCACTGAAGCTTTCTTT. It translates to CAISRTAEGTEAFF.